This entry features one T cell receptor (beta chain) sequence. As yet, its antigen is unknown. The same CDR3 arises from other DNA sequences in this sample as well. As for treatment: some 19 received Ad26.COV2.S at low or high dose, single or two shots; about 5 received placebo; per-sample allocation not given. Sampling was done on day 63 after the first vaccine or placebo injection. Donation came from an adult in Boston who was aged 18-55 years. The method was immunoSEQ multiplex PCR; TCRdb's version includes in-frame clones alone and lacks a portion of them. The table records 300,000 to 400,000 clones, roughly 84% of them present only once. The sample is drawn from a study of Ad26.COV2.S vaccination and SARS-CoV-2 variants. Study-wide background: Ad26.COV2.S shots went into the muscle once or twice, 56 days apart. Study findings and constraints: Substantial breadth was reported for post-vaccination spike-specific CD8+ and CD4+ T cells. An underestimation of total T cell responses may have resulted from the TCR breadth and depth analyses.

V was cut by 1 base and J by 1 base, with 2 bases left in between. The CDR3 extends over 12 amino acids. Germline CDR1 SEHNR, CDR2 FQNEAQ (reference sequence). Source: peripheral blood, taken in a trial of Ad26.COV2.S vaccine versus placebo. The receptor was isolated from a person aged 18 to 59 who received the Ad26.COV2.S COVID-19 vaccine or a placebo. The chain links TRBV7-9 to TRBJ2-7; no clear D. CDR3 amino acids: CASSLVSYEQYF. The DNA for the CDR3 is TGTGCCAGCAGCTTAGTTTCCTACGAGCAGTACTTC.